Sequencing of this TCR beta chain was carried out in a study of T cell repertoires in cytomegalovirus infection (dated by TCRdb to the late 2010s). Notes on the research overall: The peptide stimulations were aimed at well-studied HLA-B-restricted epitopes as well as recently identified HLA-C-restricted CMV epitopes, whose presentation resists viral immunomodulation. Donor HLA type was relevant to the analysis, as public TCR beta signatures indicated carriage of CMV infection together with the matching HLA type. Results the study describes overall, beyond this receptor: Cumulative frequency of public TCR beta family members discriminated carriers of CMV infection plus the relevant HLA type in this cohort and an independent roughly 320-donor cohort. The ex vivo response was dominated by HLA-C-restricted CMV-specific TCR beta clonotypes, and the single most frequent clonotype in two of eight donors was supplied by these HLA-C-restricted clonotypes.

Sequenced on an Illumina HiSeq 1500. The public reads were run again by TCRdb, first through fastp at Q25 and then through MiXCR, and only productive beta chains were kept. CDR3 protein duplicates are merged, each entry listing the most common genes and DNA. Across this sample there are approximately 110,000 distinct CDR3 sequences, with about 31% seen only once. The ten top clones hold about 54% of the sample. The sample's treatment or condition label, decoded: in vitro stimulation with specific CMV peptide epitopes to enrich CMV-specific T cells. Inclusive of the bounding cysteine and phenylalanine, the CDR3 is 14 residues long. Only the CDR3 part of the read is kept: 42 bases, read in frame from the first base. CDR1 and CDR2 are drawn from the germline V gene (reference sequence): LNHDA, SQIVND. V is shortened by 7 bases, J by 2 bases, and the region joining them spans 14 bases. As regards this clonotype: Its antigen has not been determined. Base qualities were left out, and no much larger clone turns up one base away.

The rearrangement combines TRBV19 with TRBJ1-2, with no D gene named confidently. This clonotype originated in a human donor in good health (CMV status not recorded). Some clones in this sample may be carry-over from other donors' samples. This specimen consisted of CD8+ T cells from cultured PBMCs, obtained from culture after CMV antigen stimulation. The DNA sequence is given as TGTGCCAGTACCGACCGGGGTTCGAACTATGGCTACACCTTC. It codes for CASTDRGSNYGYTF.